Listed below are T cell receptor beta chains from one sample, sequenced in a study of blood T cell repertoires in COVID-19. Using immunoSEQ multiplex PCR, the repertoire was profiled, and TCRdb retains in-frame clones only, with some absent. The table lists 250,000 to 350,000 clones, nearly 90% of them singletons. Sequencing was done on a sample of PBMCs or T cells enriched from blood (not recorded which). These receptors were obtained from a woman younger than 30 with acute COVID-19. Both conserved end residues are part of each CDR3. The D gene is left open where the match is weak. For some rows the clone size is stated as once, few or many, or as a class when expanded; others skip it.

v_call	clone_size	j_call	d_call	cdr3_aa	cdr3_nt
TRBV18	.	TRBJ1-4	TRBD1	CASSPQGAGEKLFF	TGTGCCAGCTCTCCACAGGGGGCGGGTGAAAAACTGTTTTTT
TRBV30	.	TRBJ1-5	TRBD1	CAWEPGQGNQPQHF	TGTGCCTGGGAACCGGGACAGGGCAATCAGCCCCAGCATTTT
TRBV11-3	.	TRBJ2-2	TRBD1	CASSPSRDRGHTGELFF	TGTGCCAGCAGCCCATCTCGGGACAGGGGGCACACCGGGGAGCTGTTTTTT
TRBV6-6	.	TRBJ1-1	.	CASSYVSGGNTEAFF	TGTGCCAGCAGTTATGTATCCGGTGGGAACACTGAAGCTTTCTTT
TRBV7-9	.	TRBJ1-4	.	CASSFNGQLNEKLFF	TGTGCCAGCAGCTTCAACGGACAGCTTAATGAAAAACTGTTTTTT
TRBV4-3	.	TRBJ2-2	TRBD2	CASSQGVVAGNTGELFF	TGCGCCAGCAGCCAAGGGGTAGTAGCGGGAAACACCGGGGAGCTGTTTTTT
TRBV10-3	.	TRBJ2-1	TRBD2	CAISDGSGSYNEQFF	TGTGCCATCAGTGATGGTAGCGGGAGTTACAATGAGCAGTTCTTC
TRBV5-4	.	TRBJ2-1	TRBD2	CASSSGGTSGRGEQFF	TGTGCCAGCAGCTCGGGAGGGACTAGCGGGAGGGGTGAGCAGTTCTTC
TRBV7-9	.	TRBJ2-5	.	CASSLAGGETQYF	TGTGCCAGCAGCTTAGCAGGAGGAGAGACCCAGTACTTC
TRBV4-2	.	TRBJ2-3	TRBD1	CASSPTGGEVDTQYF	TGTGCCAGCAGCCCGACAGGGGGCGAAGTAGATACGCAGTATTTT
TRBV7-9	.	TRBJ1-5	TRBD1	CASSDRESNQPQHF	TGTGCCAGCAGTGACAGGGAAAGCAATCAGCCCCAGCATTTT
TRBV7-9	.	TRBJ1-2	.	CASSLTGVDGYTF	TGTGCCAGCAGCCTTACCGGGGTTGATGGCTACACCTTC
TRBV11-2	few	TRBJ2-2	TRBD2	CASLPRGGSTAGELFF	TGTGCCAGCCTACCACGGGGCGGGAGTACGGCCGGGGAGCTGTTTTTT
TRBV19	.	TRBJ1-5	TRBD1	CASSIDAGGPHQPQHF	TGTGCCAGTAGTATAGACGCAGGGGGACCACATCAGCCCCAGCATTTT
TRBV4-3	.	TRBJ1-6	TRBD1	CASSQEFRQGISLRNSPLHF	TGCGCCAGCAGCCAAGAATTTCGACAGGGGATTTCGCTCAGGAATTCACCCCTCCACTTT
TRBV6-5	.	TRBJ1-5	.	CASREGVNQPQHF	TGTGCCAGCCGAGAGGGGGTTAATCAGCCCCAGCATTTT
TRBV30	.	TRBJ2-5	.	CAWSSYRMAEETQYF	TGTGCCTGGAGTTCTTATAGAATGGCGGAAGAGACCCAGTACTTC
TRBV28	.	TRBJ1-5	TRBD1	CATLPSGTGVRQPQHF	TGTGCCACATTGCCCTCCGGGACAGGGGTTAGGCAGCCCCAGCATTTT
TRBV2	.	TRBJ1-5	.	CASSGPSQGRNQPQHF	TGTGCCAGCAGTGGACCATCACAGGGCCGCAATCAGCCCCAGCATTTT
TRBV4-3	.	TRBJ1-1	TRBD1	CASSQDPNSGGADTEAFF	TGCGCCAGCAGCCAAGACCCCAATTCAGGGGGCGCGGACACTGAAGCTTTCTTT
TRBV6-2/TRBV6-3	once	TRBJ2-1	.	CASSLLTYNEQFF	TGTGCCAGCAGCCTTTTAACATACAATGAGCAGTTCTTC
TRBV21-1	.	TRBJ2-3	.	CASGGGQGPLTDTQYF	TGTGCCAGCGGGGGGGGACAGGGCCCATTGACAGATACGCAGTATTTT
TRBV28	once	TRBJ2-7	TRBD2	CASSYSAGGFLYEQYF	TGTGCCAGCAGTTATTCAGCGGGAGGATTCCTTTACGAGCAGTACTTC
TRBV6-5	.	TRBJ2-2	.	CASSYSRGTTGEELFF	TGTGCCAGCAGTTACTCTCGGGGGACCACGGGGGAGGAGCTGTTTTTT
TRBV4-1	few	TRBJ1-2	TRBD1	CASSPIDSGTGGYGYTF	TGCGCCAGCAGCCCAATTGATTCCGGGACAGGGGGGTACGGCTACACCTTC
TRBV7-2	.	TRBJ2-2	TRBD2	CASRKIGAGGFTGELFF	TGTGCCAGCAGAAAGATTGGGGCGGGAGGTTTCACCGGGGAGCTGTTTTTT
TRBV11-2	.	TRBJ2-3	TRBD2	CASSPGLAGTDTQYF	TGTGCCAGCAGCCCGGGACTAGCGGGCACAGATACGCAGTATTTT
TRBV7-2	.	TRBJ2-2	.	CASSFFTGTGELFF	TGTGCCAGCAGCTTTTTTACGGGAACCGGGGAGCTGTTTTTT
TRBV6-5	.	TRBJ2-7	.	CASSYTDRSYEQYF	TGTGCCAGCAGTTACACTGACAGGAGTTACGAGCAGTACTTC
TRBV11-3	.	TRBJ1-1	.	CASSLTSQGEAFF	TGTGCCAGCAGCTTAACCTCCCAGGGTGAAGCTTTCTTT
TRBV2	.	TRBJ2-7	TRBD1	CANPKQGPSPYEQYF	TGTGCCAATCCCAAACAGGGGCCAAGTCCCTACGAGCAGTACTTC
TRBV5-1	.	TRBJ1-2	.	CASSLGQGKSYGYTF	TGCGCCAGCAGCTTGGGGCAGGGAAAAAGCTATGGCTACACCTTC
TRBV7-9	.	TRBJ2-1	TRBD2	CASSYKTGGGYEQFF	TGTGCCAGCAGCTATAAAACGGGAGGAGGTTATGAGCAGTTCTTC
TRBV5-1	.	TRBJ1-2	.	CASRWEGLTNGYTF	TGCGCCAGCAGATGGGAGGGACTCACAAATGGCTACACCTTC
TRBV18	.	TRBJ1-4	TRBD1	CASSSYGQENEKLFF	TGTGCCAGCTCATCGTATGGACAGGAGAATGAAAAACTGTTTTTT
TRBV19	.	TRBJ1-1	.	CASGQYRVKSTEAFF	TGTGCCAGTGGACAGTACAGGGTAAAGAGCACTGAAGCTTTCTTT
TRBV13	.	TRBJ2-4	TRBD2	CASSLGTSGAKNIQYF	TGTGCCAGCAGCTTAGGGACTAGCGGAGCCAAAAACATTCAGTACTTC
TRBV14	.	TRBJ2-5	TRBD2	CASSQDWSGRRRETQYF	TGTGCCAGCAGCCAAGATTGGAGCGGGAGGCGTCGGGAGACCCAGTACTTC
TRBV7-2	.	TRBJ2-3	TRBD1	CASSLQGADTQYF	TGTGCCAGCAGCTTACAGGGGGCAGATACGCAGTATTTT
TRBV5-1	.	TRBJ2-5	.	CASSWTGRQEVETQYF	TGCGCCAGCAGCTGGACGGGACGACAGGAGGTGGAGACCCAGTACTTC
TRBV4-3	few	TRBJ2-4	.	CASSQDRKRGIIQYF	TGCGCCAGCAGCCAAGATCGAAAAAGGGGGATCATTCAGTACTTC
TRBV30	.	TRBJ2-6	.	CAWSAGGTTSGANVLTF	TGTGCCTGGAGTGCCGGGGGGACAACTTCTGGGGCCAACGTCCTGACTTTC
TRBV2	.	TRBJ1-2	.	CVTPGQTNYGYTF	TGTGTCACACCGGGACAAACTAACTATGGCTACACCTTC
TRBV5-1	.	TRBJ2-7	.	CASSVPGTGSYEQYF	TGCGCCAGCAGCGTCCCGGGAACTGGCTCCTACGAGCAGTACTTC
TRBV7-8	.	TRBJ1-2	.	CASSLARGQGDGYTF	TGTGCCAGCAGCTTAGCGCGGGGTCAGGGTGATGGCTACACCTTC
TRBV7-8	once	TRBJ1-5	.	CASSLLAGLQPQHF	TGTGCCAGCAGCTTACTAGCGGGACTCCAGCCCCAGCATTTT
TRBV20-1	.	TRBJ2-7	TRBD2	CSASGRVYEQYF	TGCAGTGCTAGTGGGAGGGTCTACGAGCAGTACTTC
TRBV4-3	.	TRBJ1-1	.	CASSQDRGIGTEAFF	TGCGCCAGCAGCCAAGATAGGGGGATCGGCACTGAAGCTTTCTTT
TRBV18	few	TRBJ2-1	TRBD2	CASSPPGLAGSNEQFF	TGTGCCAGCTCACCCCCGGGACTAGCGGGAAGCAATGAGCAGTTCTTC
TRBV30	.	TRBJ2-7	TRBD1	CAWSVARGSSYEQYF	TGTGCCTGGAGTGTAGCCAGGGGGTCCTCCTACGAGCAGTACTTC
TRBV27	.	TRBJ2-1	TRBD2	CASSIGGFSGRTDNEQFF	TGTGCCAGCAGTATTGGAGGTTTCAGCGGGAGGACTGATAATGAGCAGTTCTTC
TRBV6-6	.	TRBJ2-1	TRBD2	CASSYLAGVSNEQFF	TGTGCCAGCAGTTACTTAGCGGGAGTTAGCAATGAGCAGTTCTTC
TRBV19	.	TRBJ2-1	TRBD2	CASTASGSGVDEQFF	TGTGCCAGTACCGCCAGCGGGAGCGGCGTCGATGAGCAGTTCTTC
TRBV4-2	.	TRBJ2-7	TRBD2	CASSPDYAGGPSYEQYF	TGTGCCAGCAGCCCCGATTATGCGGGAGGCCCCTCCTACGAGCAGTACTTC
TRBV7-2	once	TRBJ2-2	.	CASSPGGRGHTGELFF	TGTGCCAGCAGCCCAGGTGGCAGGGGCCACACCGGGGAGCTGTTTTTT